Each of the 18 T cell receptor beta chains below was sequenced from the same sample in a study of Graves' ophthalmopathy and Graves' hyperthyroidism. Investigators amplified TCR beta CDR3 regions from RNA transcripts. RT-PCR with HTBI primers came first, then second-round multiplex PCR. MiXCR, applied by TCRdb to the multiplex PCR reads, yields one record per CDR3 protein. The table records under 200,000 distinct CDR3 sequences, less than 45% of them present only once. The sample taken for sequencing was peripheral blood. The receptor set was obtained from a woman between 40 and 50 years old with Graves' ophthalmopathy.

This rearrangement joins TRBV6-2 or TRBV6-3 to TRBJ2-3; D call uncertain. V lost 6 bases and J 5 bases, leaving 15 bases between the germline ends. The CDR3 is 14 amino acids. Germline V CDR1 and CDR2: MNHEY, SVGEGT. The CDR3 nucleotides read TGTGCCAGCAGGCTGGACGGATCCCGAGATACGCAGTATTTT. It codes for CASRLDGSRDTQYF.

This clonotype was detected ten times or more. The genes are TRBV28 and TRBJ2-5; 10 positions agree with TRBD2. Trimming removed 4 bases from V and 2 bases from J; junction bases left unmatched: 7. Germline V gives CDR1 MDHEN, CDR2 SYDVKM. The CDR3 totals 16 residues. CDR3 DNA sequence: TGTGCCAGCAGTTCCGTTGGAGCGGGAGGGCAAGAGACCCAGTACTTC. Translating gives CASSSVGAGGQETQYF.

This clonotype appeared many times. The chain uses TRBV4-2 and TRBJ1-2; D call uncertain. This CDR3 is 15 amino acids long. Germline loops: CDR1 LGHNA, CDR2 YNFKEQ. V lost 2 bases and J 3 bases, leaving 13 bases between the germline ends. The CDR3 region has the DNA TGTGCCAGCAGCCAACCCGCCCTAGAGGACTATGGCTACACCTTC. It translates to CASSQPALEDYGYTF.

This clonotype was seen ten or more times. The rearrangement links TRBV6-2 or TRBV6-3 to TRBJ2-3, with D perhaps TRBD1 (5 bases). Deletions cut 2 bases from V and 2 bases from J, with 11 bases between. Germline V gives CDR1 MNHEY, CDR2 SVGEGT. The length of the CDR3 is 15 residues. The DNA of the CDR3 is TGTGCCAGCAGTTACAATGGACACATCACAGATACGCAGTATTTT. Translation: CASSYNGHITDTQYF.

V and J are TRBV6-2 or TRBV6-3 and TRBJ2-7; D gene uncertain. Trimming shortened V by 11 bases and J by 2 bases, and 7 bases separated the two germline ends. The CDR3 spans 10 residues. The V gene's germline CDR1 is MNHEY and CDR2 SVGEGT. DNA of the CDR3: TGTGCCTGCGTCACCTACGAGCAGTACTTC. Protein product: CACVTYEQYF.

This clonotype was seen a few times. The J gene is TRBJ1-5, the V gene TRBV6-1; no reliable D call. Trimming shortened V by 10 bases and J by 2 bases, and 15 bases separated the two germline ends. Germline lookup yields CDR1 MNHNS and CDR2 SASEGT. The CDR3 totals 14 residues. For the CDR3, the DNA is TGTGCCACCCAGAGGGAGAATGGCAATCAGCCCCAGCATTTT. Protein: CATQRENGNQPQHF.

This chain connects TRBV6-5 to TRBJ1-1, with no clear D. CDR3 length: 15 amino acids. Germline V CDR1 and CDR2: MNHEY, SVGAGI. Trimming stripped 1 base from V and 1 base from J, with 10 bases between. DNA for the CDR3: TGTGCCAGCAGTTACTTCCCCGTCAGGAACACTGAAGCTTTCTTT. Its translation is CASSYFPVRNTEAFF.

The V call is TRBV10-3, the J call TRBJ1-2; TRBD1 might be the D (6 bases). Trimming removed 7 bases from V and 4 bases from J, with 16 bases in between. The CDR3 sequence is 14 residues long. CDR1 is ENHRY and CDR2 is SYGVKD in the germline V gene. The CDR3 here is CAITDNRDSYGYTF. Written as DNA, the CDR3 is TGTGCCATCACCGATAACAGGGATTCCTATGGCTACACCTTC.

This clonotype came up a few times. The chain links TRBV28 to TRBJ2-5; D may be TRBD1 (5 bases). CDR3 length: 18 residues. V was trimmed by 3 bases and J by 4 bases, leaving 24 bases between them. Per germline, CDR1 MDHEN and CDR2 SYDVKM. In DNA form, the CDR3 reads TGTGCCAGCAGTTTTAACTCACTCGACAGACAACTTTTAGAGACCCAGTACTTC. This gives the protein CASSFNSLDRQLLETQYF.

This clonotype was seen many times. V usage is TRBV30 and J usage is TRBJ1-3; D unresolved. This CDR3 contains 15 residues. Germline V gene data show CDR1 as GTSNPN and CDR2 as SVGIG (reference sequence). CDR3 nucleotides: TGTGCTGCCCGCCCCCAGGATATCAACGGAAACACCATATATTTT. Its translation is CAARPQDINGNTIYF. The whole variable domain, filled in from reference TRBV30 and TRBJ1-3, reads SQTIHQWPATLVQPVGSPLSLECTVEGTSNPNLYWYRQAAGRGLQLLFYSVGIGQISSEVPQNLSASRPQDRQFILSSKKLLLSDSGFYLCAARPQDINGNTIYFGEGSWLTVV.

The sample holds many counts of this clonotype. The chain carries TRBV12-3 or TRBV12-4 and TRBJ1-2, with TRBD1 identical over 10 bases. This CDR3 has 15 amino acids. V gave up 6 bases and J gave up 7 bases; unmatched junction bases: 11. The CDR3 coding sequence is TGTGCCAGCAGGGAAGGCGGACAGGGGGTAGGTGGCTACACCTTC. Protein: CASREGGQGVGGYTF.

The table lists this clonotype with many counts. The chain joins TRBV4-3 to TRBJ1-1; D is undetermined. The V end lost 0 bases, the J end lost 1 base, and 15 bases lay between the germline ends. Per germline, CDR1 LGHNA and CDR2 YSLEER. The length of the CDR3 is 17 residues. The CDR3 loop is CASSQELNSRANTEAFF. The CDR3 DNA is TGCGCCAGCAGCCAAGAACTTAATTCGAGGGCGAACACTGAAGCTTTCTTT.

This clonotype has only a few counts. The genes are TRBV19 and TRBJ1-5; TRBD1 is a possible D gene (6 bases). This CDR3 comprises 15 residues. The V gene lost 3 bases and the J gene lost 5 bases, with 14 bases spanning the gap. Per germline, CDR1 LNHDA and CDR2 SQIVND (reference sequence). In DNA, the CDR3 is TGTGCCAGTAGTATGGGGGCCTTAGCGGATCAGCCCCAGCATTTT. It is translated as CASSMGALADQPQHF.

This clonotype occurred many times. The chain carries TRBV5-1 and TRBJ2-5; 9 bases line up with TRBD1. The CDR3 has 15 amino acids. After removal of 0 bases from V and 6 bases from J, the junction contained 6 bases not matched to a gene. The germline CDR1 and CDR2 sequences are SGHRS and YFSETQ. This chain's CDR3 is CASSLEGQGIQTQYF. In DNA, the CDR3 is TGCGCCAGCAGCTTGGAAGGACAGGGGATACAGACCCAGTACTTC.

The sample holds many counts of this clonotype. The chain joins TRBV2 to TRBJ1-3; TRBD1 is a possible D gene (6 bases). V was shortened by 5 bases and J by 0 bases, with 11 bases between the two germline ends. Germline V gives CDR1 SNHLY, CDR2 FYNNEI. The CDR3 spans 15 residues. The CDR3 coding sequence is TGTGCCAGCAGTAACGACAGGTTCTCTGGAAACACCATATATTTT. Its translation is CASSNDRFSGNTIYF.

V is TRBV6-5 and J is TRBJ2-5, with D perhaps TRBD1 (5 bases). V dropped 5 bases and J dropped 2 bases, with 15 bases sitting between them. Germline V gene data show CDR1 as MNHEY and CDR2 as SVGAGI. The CDR3 extends over 15 amino acids. The CDR3 protein is CASSPLDSRQETQYF. The CDR3 DNA reads as TGTGCCAGCAGTCCACTCGACAGTAGACAAGAGACCCAGTACTTC.

This clonotype was observed many times. The V call is TRBV15, the J call TRBJ1-2, with TRBD1 as a possible D gene (6 bases). V lost 0 bases and J lost 8, with 16 bases in between. The CDR3 runs to 15 residues. Germline V gives CDR1 LNHNV, CDR2 YYDKDF (reference sequence). CDR3: CATSRDGGRLFGYTF. The CDR3 DNA is TGTGCCACCAGCAGAGACGGGGGCCGGTTGTTCGGCTACACCTTC.

This clonotype was counted ten times or more. V and J are TRBV27 and TRBJ1-2; D possibly corresponds to TRBD1 (5 bases). V gave up 2 bases and J gave up 5 bases, with 15 bases separating them. Germline values: CDR1 MNHEY, CDR2 SMNVEV (reference sequence). The CDR3 is 15 residues long. CDR3 in amino acids: CASSLGGVGGYGYTF. DNA of the CDR3: TGTGCCAGCAGTTTAGGGGGGGTTGGCGGATATGGCTACACCTTC.